One and the same sample provided the 19 T cell receptor beta chains below, sequenced in a study of cytomegalovirus exposure and HLA in healthy donors. Researchers ran the PCR with 60 Vbeta and 13 Jbeta primers. Profiling relied on immunoSEQ multiplex PCR, and the TCRdb table lists in-frame clones only, not all of them. Of roughly 160,000 clones in the sample, over 70% were seen once. The material sequenced was PBMCs. The receptors originated from a boy aged 2 to 10 in good health and CMV-seronegative.

The chain is built from TRBV9 and TRBJ2-5; 9 positions match TRBD1. This CDR3 comprises 15 residues. V lost 3 bases, J lost 4 bases, and 7 bases stayed unmatched. Germline V lookup: CDR1 SGDLS, CDR2 YYNGEE. As DNA, the CDR3 is TGTGCCAGCAGCGAGTCAGGGACAGGGAGAGAGACCCAGTACTTC. Amino acid sequence: CASSESGTGRETQYF. Drawing the rest from reference TRBV9 and TRBJ2-5, the complete variable domain is DSGVTQTPKHLITATGQRVTLRCSPRSGDLSVYWYQQSLDQGLQFLIQYYNGEERAKGNILERFSAQQFPDLHSELNLSSLELGDSALYFCASSESGTGRETQYFGPGTRLLVL.

The J gene is TRBJ2-3, the V gene TRBV27, with 12 bases identical to TRBD2. Germline loops: CDR1 MNHEY, CDR2 SMNVEV (reference sequence). The junction had 10 bases not matched to a gene; V was cut back by 4 bases and J by 5 bases. The CDR3 has 17 residues. The CDR3 is CASSSTHPGLAGDTQYF. The DNA of the CDR3 is TGTGCCAGCAGTTCCACACACCCGGGACTAGCGGGAGATACGCAGTATTTT.

This chain links TRBV12-5 with TRBJ2-2; 8 bases match TRBD1. The germline V gene has CDR1 LGHNT and CDR2 FRNRAP. The CDR3 is made up of 18 amino acids. V lost 0 bases and J lost 6; bases outside the gene matches: 12. Here the CDR3 DNA reads TGTGCTAGTGGTTTGGTAAACCTCGGACAGGGACAGGCCGGGGAGCTGTTTTTT. Its protein product is CASGLVNLGQGQAGELFF. Filled out from reference TRBV12-5 and TRBJ2-2, the complete variable domain reads DARVTQTPRHKVTEMGQEVTMRCQPILGHNTVFWYRQTMMQGLELLAYFRNRAPLDDSGMPKDRFSAEMPDATLATLKIQPSEPRDSAVYFCASGLVNLGQGQAGELFFGEGSRLTVL.

The chain couples TRBV5-1 to TRBJ1-1; D uncertain. The V end was cut by 4 bases, the J end by 4 bases, with 17 bases between. Germline CDR1 and CDR2: SGHRS and YFSETQ. This CDR3 has 15 residues. The CDR3 loop is CASSTNGVGGTEAFF. The CDR3 region has the DNA TGCGCCAGCAGCACAAACGGGGTTGGAGGCACTGAAGCTTTCTTT. The full variable domain, with the rest looked up from reference TRBV5-1 and TRBJ1-1, is KAGVTQTPRYLIKTRGQQVTLSCSPISGHRSVSWYQQTPGQGLQFLFEYFSETQRNKGNFPGRFSGRQFSNSRSEMNVSTLELGDSALYLCASSTNGVGGTEAFFGQGTRLTVV.

V is TRBV5-1 and J is TRBJ1-1; 7 bases are shared with TRBD1. This CDR3 has 15 residues. V lost 0 bases, J lost 2 bases, and 4 bases stayed unmatched. Germline V gene sequence: CDR1 SGHRS, CDR2 YFSETQ. CDR3 nucleotides: TGCGCCAGCAGCTTGGAGGGGGCGTTTAACACTGAAGCTTTCTTT. This translates into CASSLEGAFNTEAFF.

The chain is built from TRBV6-6 and TRBJ1-2; 7 bases are a match to TRBD1. The CDR3 has 16 residues. Unmatched junction bases numbered 10, after V lost 2 bases and J lost 4 bases. Per germline, CDR1 MNHNY and CDR2 SVGAGI (reference sequence). In nucleotides, the CDR3 is TGTGCCAGCAGTTACCCTTCCGACAGGGTTGTCTATGGCTACACCTTC. Protein product: CASSYPSDRVVYGYTF.

The chain couples TRBV25-1 to TRBJ2-3; 11 bases are a match to TRBD2. Germline assignment: CDR1 MGHDK and CDR2 SYGVNS. V was pared by 3 bases and J by 1 base, with 0 bases of the junction left unmatched. This CDR3 contains 15 residues. The CDR3 DNA sequence: TGTGCCAGCAGTGATAGCGGGGGGGGCACAGATACGCAGTATTTT. It is translated as CASSDSGGGTDTQYF.

The J gene is TRBJ1-2, the V gene TRBV15; 7 bases are a match to TRBD1. The V and J ends lost 5 bases and 8 bases, in that order; junction bases with no gene match: 20. The CDR3 is made up of 17 amino acids. Germline-derived CDR1 and CDR2 are LNHNV and YYDKDF (reference sequence). The CDR3 is CATSRERQGTATWGYTF. The CDR3 DNA follows: TGTGCCACCAGCCGCGAACGACAGGGAACGGCAACTTGGGGCTACACCTTC.

V is TRBV6-6 and J is TRBJ2-2; no clear D gene. V was clipped by 2 bases and J by 5 bases, with 3 bases between them. CDR3 length: 12 residues. Germline lookup yields CDR1 MNHNY and CDR2 SVGAGI (reference sequence). In nucleotides, the CDR3 is TGTGCCAGCAGTTACGTAACCGGGGAGCTGTTTTTT. Residues: CASSYVTGELFF.

The chain is built from TRBV27 and TRBJ2-1, with 12 bases fitting TRBD2. Germline values: CDR1 MNHEY, CDR2 SMNVEV (reference sequence). J was trimmed by 9 bases and V by 5 bases; bases with no gene match: 17. The CDR3 covers 18 residues. The CDR3 region has the DNA TGTGCCAGCAGTCCCCCTAGCGGGGGGGTTATGGTGGGAAGTGAGCAGTTCTTC. It yields the protein CASSPPSGGVMVGSEQFF.

This clone appeared once. J is TRBJ2-1 and V is TRBV11-1; D is unresolved. The CDR3 length is 14 residues. V was shortened by 2 bases and J by 7 bases, with 12 bases between the two germline ends. Germline V lookup: CDR1 SGHAT, CDR2 FQDESV (reference sequence). CDR3 DNA: TGTGCCAGCAGCTTATTCAGCGCCCAGAATGAGCAGTTCTTC. Encoded protein: CASSLFSAQNEQFF.

This clone appeared a few times. The V call is TRBV11-2, the J call TRBJ2-7; 7 positions agree with TRBD2. The CDR3 covers 16 residues. The germline CDR1 and CDR2 sequences are SGHAT and FQNNGV. Trimming at V came to 1 base and at J to 3 bases, leaving 9 bases not matched to a gene. The CDR3 DNA sequence: TGTGCCAGCAGCTTAGCCCCAGCGGGGAACTTCTACGAGCAGTACGTC. This sequence encodes CASSLAPAGNFYEQYV.

This chain uses TRBV7-9 with TRBJ1-2; TRBD1 is a possible D gene (5 bases). V gave up 5 bases and J gave up 6 bases, with 10 bases separating them. The CDR3 consists of 12 residues. Germline CDR1 is SEHNR and CDR2 is FQNEAQ (reference sequence). For the CDR3, the DNA is TGTGCCAGCAGCCAAGGGGCAAATGGCTACACCTTC. This translates into CASSQGANGYTF.

The chain couples TRBV15 to TRBJ1-6; D is ambiguous. In germline, CDR1 is LNHNV, CDR2 YYDKDF (reference sequence). V lost 0 bases and J 6 bases, leaving 18 bases between the germline ends. This CDR3 spans 18 amino acids. For the CDR3, the DNA is TGTGCCACCAGCAGAGATCGGCCCCCAGACTCTCGTAATTCACCCCTCCACTTT. Protein sequence: CATSRDRPPDSRNSPLHF.

This clone showed up just a few times. The V call is TRBV19, the J call TRBJ2-1; 9 bases align to TRBD2. Germline V CDR1 and CDR2: LNHDA, SQIVND (reference sequence). V lost 4 bases to trimming and J lost 0 bases; unmatched junction nucleotides: 7. CDR3 length: 17 amino acids. The CDR3 reads CASSRTSVGISYNEQFF. The CDR3 region has the DNA TGTGCCAGTAGTAGGACTAGCGTGGGTATCTCCTACAATGAGCAGTTCTTC.

Note on this clone: At one of its ends the junction is not consistent with the germline gene, which may arise from a read error. This chain uses TRBV6-5 with TRBJ2-7, with 7 positions matching TRBD2. The CDR3 runs 15 residues. Germline V gene lookup returns CDR1 MNHEY and CDR2 SVGAGI. The CDR3 region is CASSSSELGGVGRTF. The CDR3 nucleotides read TGTGCCAGCAGTTCCTCGGAACTGGGGGGGGTTGGGAGAACCTTC.

Notes on this clone: Other DNA sequences in the same sample also yield this CDR3. This chain uses TRBV7-9 with TRBJ2-1; no reliable D call. CDR3 length equals 11 residues. Germline V gene data show CDR1 as SEHNR and CDR2 as FQNEAQ (reference sequence). The V end lost 1 base, the J end lost 8 bases, and 3 bases lay between the germline ends. CDR3 nucleotides: TGTGCCAGCAGCTTAGGCGATGAGCAGTTCTTC. Its translation: CASSLGDEQFF.

The rearrangement links TRBV5-4 to TRBJ2-6; 9 nucleotides align to TRBD1. The CDR3 runs to 20 residues. The V gene's germline CDR1 is SGHNT and CDR2 YYREEE (reference sequence). V trimming: 3 bases; J trimming: 4 bases; junction bases outside the gene matches: 17. In nucleotides, the CDR3 is TGTGCCAGCAGCTCAAGATTGGGAACAGGGGGCGCGCAAGGGGCCAACGTCCTGACTTTC. Protein: CASSSRLGTGGAQGANVLTF. The full variable domain, rest sourced from reference TRBV5-4 and TRBJ2-6, is ETGVTQSPTHLIKTRGQQVTLRCSSQSGHNTVSWYQQALGQGPQFIFQYYREEENGRGNFPPRFSGLQFPNYSSELNVNALELDDSALYLCASSSRLGTGGAQGANVLTFGAGSRLTVL.

This clone was seen a few times. The rearrangement links TRBV11-2 to TRBJ2-1, with a weak D call TRBD2 (7 bases). The CDR3 runs to 16 residues. The germline CDR1 and CDR2 sequences are SGHAT and FQNNGV. The V end lost 4 bases, the J end lost 5 bases, and 18 bases lay between the germline ends. The CDR3 sequence is CASSSGGQINHNEQFF. CDR3 DNA sequence: TGTGCCAGCAGCTCCGGGGGGCAGATTAACCACAATGAGCAGTTCTTC.